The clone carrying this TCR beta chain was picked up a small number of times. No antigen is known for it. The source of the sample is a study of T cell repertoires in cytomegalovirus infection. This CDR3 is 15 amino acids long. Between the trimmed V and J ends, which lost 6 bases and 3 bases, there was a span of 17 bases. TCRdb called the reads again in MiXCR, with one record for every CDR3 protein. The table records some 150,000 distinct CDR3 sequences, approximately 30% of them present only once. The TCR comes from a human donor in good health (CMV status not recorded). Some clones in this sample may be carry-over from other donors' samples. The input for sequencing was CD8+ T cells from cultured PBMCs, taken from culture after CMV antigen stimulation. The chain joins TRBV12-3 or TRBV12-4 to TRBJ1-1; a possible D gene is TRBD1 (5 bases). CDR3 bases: TGTGCCAGCAGGGCCGCGTTGGGGGTGTACACTGAAGCTTTCTTT. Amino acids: CASRAALGVYTEAFF.